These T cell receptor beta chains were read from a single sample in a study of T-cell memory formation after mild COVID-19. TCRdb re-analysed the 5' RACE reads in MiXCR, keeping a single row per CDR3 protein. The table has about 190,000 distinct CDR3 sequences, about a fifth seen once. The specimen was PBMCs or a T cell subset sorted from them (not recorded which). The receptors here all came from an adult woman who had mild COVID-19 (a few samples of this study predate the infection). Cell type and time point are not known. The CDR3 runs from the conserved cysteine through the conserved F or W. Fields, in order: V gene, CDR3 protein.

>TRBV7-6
CASSLGIEGEKLFF
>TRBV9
CASRGPGQGTHEQFF
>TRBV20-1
CSAGDYTF
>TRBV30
CAWRGQGIDTQYF
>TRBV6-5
CASSQRGPGDLFF
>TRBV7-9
CASSGQVLNTEAFF
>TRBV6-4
CAMPAWTGGNTEAFF
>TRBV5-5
CASSLETGWTEYGYTF
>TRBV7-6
CASSRPKGRGTDTQYF
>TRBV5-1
CASWLGAMNTEAFF
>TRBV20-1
CSAVATMNTEAFF
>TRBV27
CASSFGRGATGELFF
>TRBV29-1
CSVENRDTSTDTQYF
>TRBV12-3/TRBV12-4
CASSLYPFSYGNTEAFF
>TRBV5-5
CASSLEGTGVHTGELFF
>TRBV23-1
CASSLPGQVFYEQYF
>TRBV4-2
CASSQGASSYEQYF
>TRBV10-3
CAISERETQYF
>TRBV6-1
CASSEPVSTDTQYF
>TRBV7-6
CASSLEGNLVAGELFF
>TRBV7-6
CASSRDRGIAYEQYF